Described below is a single T cell receptor (beta chain) sequence and its context. The data were obtained in a study of CD8 T cells in Susac syndrome. Reverse transcription of about 0.5 to 1 ug RNA was carried out with random hexamers. TCRdb passed the immunoSEQ multiplex PCR reads through MiXCR, listing each CDR3 protein once. The top ten clones hold 0.15% to 0.2% of a sample with around 170,000 distinct CDR3 sequences, 85% to 95% of them seen once. Diagnostic criteria for definite or probable disease, in their recently defined form, were met by the patients with Susac syndrome. The TEMRA cells underwent FACS enrichment, while the CD8+ and CD4+ T cells underwent negative isolation. There are 14 residues in the CDR3. CDR1 is SNHLY, CDR2 FYNNEI, per germline. The V end lost 5 bases, the J end lost 1 base, and 11 bases lay between the germline ends.

The V and J genes are TRBV2 and TRBJ1-2; maybe TRBD1 (5 bases). This receptor was obtained from a human donor with Susac syndrome. The sequenced sample consisted of CD8+ T cells from PBMCs. CDR3 loop: CASSQGIFNYGYTF. The DNA for the CDR3 is TGTGCCAGCAGTCAGGGAATCTTTAACTATGGCTACACCTTC.